A selection of T cell receptor beta chains follows, all from one sample in a study of blood T cell repertoires in COVID-19. This table comes from immunoSEQ multiplex PCR, and its TCRdb copy is limited to in-frame clones, with some not included. Among about 100,000 clones, 70% to 90% were seen once, and the ten largest hold more than 2%. What was sequenced was peripheral blood. The receptors here all came from a human donor in a cohort sampled during active COVID-19. Each CDR3 is given with its conserved first and last residue. Size values are once, few and many counts, or a class for expanded clones, and some rows have none.

abundance	v_gene	j_gene	CDR3aa
NA	TRBV9	TRBJ2-7	CASSKTSGSPYEQYF
NA	TRBV9	TRBJ2-3	CASSLGGKSTDTQYF
NA	TRBV27	TRBJ2-5	CASSSPGLQAETQYF
NA	TRBV5-5	TRBJ2-7	CASSLVPGGSEQYF
once	TRBV6-5	TRBJ2-1	CASAGQGAYNEQFF
few	TRBV27	TRBJ2-3	CASSPLAGGDTQYF
NA	TRBV7-3	TRBJ2-3	CASSLVGGANTDTQYF
NA	TRBV30	TRBJ2-7	CAWSVQGPWEQYF
NA	TRBV25-1	TRBJ1-1	CASSENAGNTEAFF
NA	TRBV9	TRBJ2-7	CASSPSGSYNEQYF
NA	TRBV10-3	TRBJ2-1	CAISLDRGYNEQFF
NA	TRBV2	TRBJ2-2	CASSVTELLFF
NA	TRBV9	TRBJ1-1	CASSVDINTEAFF
NA	TRBV13	TRBJ2-3	CASSLGTSGGAFTDTQYF
few	TRBV5-1	TRBJ1-1	CASSFSQGNTEAFF
NA	TRBV4-3	TRBJ1-3	CASSLQSQGADTIYF
NA	TRBV9	TRBJ2-1	CASSDGQGTYNEQFF
NA	TRBV5-6	TRBJ1-3	CASSLGESGNTIYF
NA	TRBV5-1	TRBJ2-3	CASSLDLAGVGSQYF
NA	TRBV5-1	TRBJ2-1	CASSRGPSGSFDEQFF
NA	TRBV28	TRBJ2-3	CASRDPTSAGGQGDTQYF
NA	TRBV6-5	TRBJ2-3	CASSRRDRVTDTQYF
NA	TRBV5-8	TRBJ1-5	CASSARVRAGNQPQHF
NA	TRBV6-5	TRBJ1-1	CASSTTRRRSTEAFF
NA	TRBV6-5	TRBJ2-5	CASSYDRGTQYF
NA	TRBV7-9	TRBJ2-7	CASSRDSRIYEQYF
few	TRBV29-1	TRBJ1-4	CSGLLEAGPNEKLFF
NA	TRBV28	TRBJ1-2	CASSVTGTGSFYGYTF
once	TRBV20-1	TRBJ2-7	CSANNLIVQYF
NA	TRBV19	TRBJ2-1	CASSWGNYNEQFF
once	TRBV7-8	TRBJ2-6	CASSLGQGSSGANVLTF
NA	TRBV7-9	TRBJ1-2	CASSQGPAAGYTF
few	TRBV5-1	TRBJ1-5	CASSLQGNQPQHF
NA	TRBV9	TRBJ2-7	CASSVGLAGGQYEQYF
NA	TRBV7-2	TRBJ2-3	CASSLDRDTQYF
NA	TRBV6-4	TRBJ2-7	CASRDTGKSSTTGYEQYF
NA	TRBV10-3	TRBJ2-1	CAISGAGGHDYNEQFF
once	TRBV27	TRBJ2-1	CASSFERRQFF
NA	TRBV7-9	TRBJ1-2	CASSPDSSQTHNYGYTF
NA	TRBV5-5	TRBJ1-1	CASSLRGSAEAFF
NA	TRBV27	TRBJ2-3	CASSLNSGTDTQYF
once	TRBV28	TRBJ1-1	CASSSYDGRTEAFF
NA	TRBV5-1	TRBJ1-1	CASSLERAAEAFF
NA	TRBV6-4	TRBJ2-1	CASSPLAGAGEQFF
NA	TRBV3-1/TRBV3-2	TRBJ1-2	CASSQDWTGNYGYTF
NA	TRBV21-1	TRBJ2-3	CASSRGLLTDTQYF